The 17 T cell receptor beta chains presented below share a single source sample, sequenced in a study of Ad26.COV2.S vaccination and SARS-CoV-2 variants. Treatment denoted: 15 to 20 received Ad26.COV2.S at low or high dose, single or two shots; about 5 received placebo; per-sample allocation not given. After the first vaccine or placebo injection, samples were drawn on day 63. Sequenced by immunoSEQ multiplex PCR; TCRdb stores in-frame clones only, minus some. The repertoire includes some 290,000 clones, around four fifths of them detected once, and about 2.1% sits in the top ten. This specimen was peripheral blood, taken in a trial of Ad26.COV2.S vaccine versus placebo. Receptor source: a person aged 18-60 years who received the Ad26.COV2.S COVID-19 vaccine or a placebo.

This clone counts as medium-sized. This sequence joins TRBV6-2 or TRBV6-3 and TRBJ2-6, with a tentative D call TRBD1 (5 bases). This CDR3 has 15 amino acids. Germline values: CDR1 MNHEY, CDR2 SVGEGT. The ends were cut back, 6 bases at V and 0 bases at J, with 9 bases in the middle. The CDR3 nucleotides read TGTGCCAGCAGCTCTGACAGCTCTGGGGCCAACGTCCTGACTTTC. This translates into CASSSDSSGANVLTF.

With regard to this clone: The same CDR3 arises from other DNA sequences in this sample as well. V usage is TRBV6-5 and J usage is TRBJ1-2; 10 nucleotides align to TRBD1. The CDR3 length is 13 residues. The trim removed 6 bases at V and 5 bases at J, leaving 3 bases unmatched. Germline CDR1 is MNHEY and CDR2 is SVGAGI. Written as DNA, the CDR3 is TGTGCCAGCAGCCGGACAGGGGGTTATGGCTACACCTTC. Amino acids: CASSRTGGYGYTF.

The chain couples TRBV6-4 to TRBJ2-1; 9 positions agree with TRBD1. V gave up 2 bases and J gave up 0 bases; unmatched junction bases: 11. Germline V CDR1 and CDR2: MRHNA, SNTAGT. This CDR3 has 19 residues. DNA for the CDR3: TGTGCCAGCAGTGACCCTCACAGGGGGCAACGCCGCTCCTACAATGAGCAGTTCTTC. This gives the protein CASSDPHRGQRRSYNEQFF.

The rearrangement uses TRBV6-5 and TRBJ2-1; 12 bases map to TRBD2. The germline gives CDR1 MNHEY, CDR2 SVGAGI. The CDR3 consists of 16 residues. The V gene end was trimmed by 4 bases and the J gene end by 4 bases; junction bases not matched to a gene: 5. The chain's CDR3 is CASSSLAGGFYNEQFF. CDR3 bases: TGTGCCAGCAGTTCACTAGCGGGGGGTTTTTACAATGAGCAGTTCTTC.

This chain uses TRBV5-1 with TRBJ2-5; TRBD2 matches 7 bases. The V and J ends lost 2 bases and 5 bases, in that order; junction bases with no gene match: 6. Germline V gives CDR1 SGHRS, CDR2 YFSETQ. The CDR3 loop spans 14 amino acids. CDR3 amino acids: CASSLDTSAETQYF. For the CDR3, the DNA is TGCGCCAGCAGCTTAGACACTAGCGCCGAGACCCAGTACTTC.

This clone showed up just once. This sequence joins TRBV5-4 and TRBJ2-5; D is unclear. Germline CDR1 is SGHNT and CDR2 is YYREEE (reference sequence). The CDR3 runs to 13 residues. V was cut by 3 bases and J by 1 base, with 7 bases left in between. Here the CDR3 DNA reads TGTGCCAGCAGCTCCTCCCCCCAAGAGACCCAGTACTTC. Amino acids: CASSSSPQETQYF.

The V gene is TRBV12-3 or TRBV12-4, the J gene TRBJ2-1, with D hard to call. The length of the CDR3 is 11 residues. Deletions cut 6 bases from V and 5 bases from J, with 5 bases between. CDR3 in amino acids: CASRVNNEQFF. In DNA, the CDR3 is TGTGCCAGCAGGGTCAACAATGAGCAGTTCTTC.

The V and J genes are TRBV5-6 and TRBJ1-6; D unresolved. Trimming pared 1 base from V and 8 bases from J, leaving 10 bases between. The CDR3 consists of 14 residues. The V gene's germline CDR1 is SGHDT and CDR2 YYEEEE. Written as DNA, the CDR3 is TGTGCCAGCAGCTTGAGCGGAAGGGATTCACCCCTCCACTTT. The encoded protein is CASSLSGRDSPLHF.

The chain links TRBV7-9 to TRBJ1-3, with a possible D match to TRBD1 (6 bases). Germline values: CDR1 SEHNR, CDR2 FQNEAQ (reference sequence). V was cut by 4 bases and J by 2 bases, with 6 bases left in between. This CDR3 spans 13 amino acids. CDR3 region: CASSSGAGNTIYF. In nucleotides, the CDR3 is TGTGCCAGCAGCTCAGGGGCTGGAAACACCATATATTTT.

This sequence joins TRBV3-1 (or the pseudogene TRBV3-2) and TRBJ1-1; 10 positions agree with TRBD1. Germline loops: CDR1 LGHDT, CDR2 YNNKEL (reference sequence). Losses at the gene ends were 4 bases for V and 2 bases for J; bases not matched to a gene: 4. This CDR3 has 15 amino acids. This CDR3 is CASSPETGGNTEAFF. CDR3 DNA sequence: TGTGCCAGCAGCCCAGAGACAGGGGGCAACACTGAAGCTTTCTTT.

The chain links TRBV2 to TRBJ2-5; D not certain. Germline CDR1 and CDR2: SNHLY and FYNNEI. This CDR3 has 13 residues. The ends were cut back, 2 bases at V and 0 bases at J, with 4 bases in the middle. The CDR3 reads CASSEQNQETQYF. The CDR3 bases are TGTGCCAGCAGTGAACAAAACCAAGAGACCCAGTACTTC.

This clone showed up many times. The rearrangement joins TRBV28 to TRBJ2-5, with D possibly matching TRBD1 (5 bases). Germline V lookup: CDR1 MDHEN, CDR2 SYDVKM. The ends were cut back, 3 bases at V and 3 bases at J, with 23 bases in the middle. CDR3 length: 18 residues. The CDR3 nucleotides are TGTGCCAGCAGTTTTTTGGACAAGATGTTTAGCTATGAAGAGACCCAGTACTTC. Translation: CASSFLDKMFSYEETQYF.

With regard to this clone: One end of the junction is discordant with germline, which a read error may explain. The chain carries TRBV7-2 and TRBJ2-3, with TRBD2 matching over 9 bases. This CDR3 contains 14 residues. CDR1 and CDR2 (germline): SGHTA, FQGNSA. The CDR3 sequence is CSSGGGARTDTQYF. CDR3 DNA: TGCTCTAGCGGCGGGGGGGCCAGGACAGATACGCAGTATTTT.

For the CDR3, the DNA is TGCGCCAGCAGCACCCGGACAGTCGACACTGAAGCTTTCTTT. The encoded protein is CASSTRTVDTEAFF. The V and J genes are TRBV5-1 and TRBJ1-1, with D maybe TRBD1 (6 bases). The V gene lost 4 bases and the J gene lost 3 bases, with 13 bases spanning the gap. Germline V gives CDR1 SGHRS, CDR2 YFSETQ. There are 14 residues in the CDR3.

The chain couples TRBV19 to TRBJ2-7; D unresolved. The V gene lost 7 bases and the J gene lost 1 base, with 14 bases spanning the gap. Germline loops: CDR1 LNHDA, CDR2 SQIVND (reference sequence). The CDR3 is 14 amino acids. The CDR3 loop is CASNAQVGSYEQYF. Here the CDR3 DNA reads TGTGCCAGTAACGCGCAGGTGGGGTCCTACGAGCAGTACTTC.

The CDR3 region is CASSQDLQGTAFF. As DNA, the CDR3 is TGTGCCAGCAGCCAAGATCTTCAGGGTACGGCTTTCTTT. The V call is TRBV3-1 (or the pseudogene TRBV3-2), the J call TRBJ1-1; maybe TRBD1 (5 bases). The V end lost 0 bases, the J end lost 11 bases, and 13 bases lay between the germline ends. This CDR3 is built from 13 residues. CDR1 and CDR2 from the germline V gene are LGHDT and YNNKEL (reference sequence).

The table lists this clone with a count of one. The chain has TRBV7-9 and TRBJ2-3; D is undetermined. The CDR3 runs to 13 residues. Trimming removed 4 bases from V and 0 bases from J, with 5 bases in between. CDR1 SEHNR and CDR2 FQNEAQ come from the germline V gene (reference sequence). This chain's CDR3 is CASSSASTDTQYF. CDR3 DNA sequence: TGTGCCAGCAGCTCGGCCAGCACAGATACGCAGTATTTT.